The text below deals with one T cell receptor beta chain. Antigen unknown. The CDR3 covers 12 residues. Trimming took off 4 bases at V and 3 bases at J, with 6 bases between the two ends. Germline V lookup: CDR1 SQVTM, CDR2 ANQGSEA. Sequencing targeted expressed TCRB transcripts, as all isolated RNA had been reverse transcribed. Each sample of naive, central memory or regulatory T cells had, on average, approximately 3.5 million reads. Assay used: immunoSEQ multiplex PCR; TCRdb lists only in-frame clones, some missing. The table lists about 300,000 clones, 8% of them singletons. The data stem from a study of beta chain features in type 1 diabetes. About the research overall: Over all samples combined, some 110 million sorted cells were examined. Regarding the study as a whole: VDJ junctions from type 1 diabetes patients carried fewer insertions and larger deletions. Shorter TCRB CDR3s, moderately but significantly so, were found in Type 1 diabetes patients in all four CD4+ subsets.

The chain recombines TRBV29-1 with TRBJ2-2; D not resolved. The specimen was central memory CD4+ T cells from blood. This receptor was identified in a woman under 30 in good health. The CDR3 sequence: CSVAQYTGELFF. For the CDR3, the DNA is TGCAGCGTTGCCCAGTACACCGGGGAGCTGTTTTTT.